Here is one T cell receptor (beta chain) with its context. The antigen is not known. The sample originates from a study of OX40 agonist ivuxolimab in advanced cancers. The wider study: Enrolled patients in dose escalation had cancers that were hepatocellular carcinoma, melanoma, renal cell or head and neck cancer.

Data came from immunoSEQ multiplex PCR; TCRdb stores just in-frame clones and leaves some out. The sample carries some 15,000 clones, about 79% recorded once. With 6 bases removed from V and 1 base from J, the gap between germline ends came to 16 bases. The germline CDR1 and CDR2 sequences are MRHNA and SNTAGT. The CDR3 has 15 amino acids. Drawing of blood for sampling happened at baseline, at cycle 4 day 1, and at cycle 7 day 1. Whole-study findings and limits: At 0.1 to 3.0 mg/kg, clonal expansion of CD4+ and CD8+ blood T cells had occurred by week 6.

V gene TRBV6-4 combines with J gene TRBJ2-7; D is perhaps TRBD2 (6 bases). Here the sequenced sample was CD4+ or CD8+ T cells sorted from blood, taken in a trial of the OX40 agonist ivuxolimab. This TCR derives from an adult with an advanced solid tumor such as melanoma, head and neck, liver or kidney cancer. As DNA, the CDR3 is TGTGCCAGCAGGTCCAACGGGACTGTATCCTACGAGCAGTACTTC. Residues: CASRSNGTVSYEQYF.